Shown below are 17 T cell receptor beta chains from a single sample sequenced in a study of cytomegalovirus exposure and HLA in healthy donors. Both 60 Vbeta primers and 13 Jbeta primers went into the PCR. Generated by immunoSEQ multiplex PCR, the TCRdb table keeps only in-frame clones and is missing some. Seen here are about 190,000 clones, roughly 68% observed once, and the top ten hold 1.5% to 2%. Material: PBMCs. Source of these receptors: a woman between 25 and 40 years old in good health and CMV-seronegative.

The V gene is TRBV6-5, the J gene TRBJ2-7; 8 bases are a match to TRBD2. J was trimmed by 3 bases and V by 4 bases; bases with no gene match: 5. Looked up from germline, CDR1 is MNHEY and CDR2 is SVGAGI. This CDR3 is 14 amino acids long. The CDR3 bases are TGTGCCAGCAGTTCGGGACTAGGTAGCTACGAGCAGTACTTC. Its protein product is CASSSGLGSYEQYF.

Note on this clone: The sample contains more than one DNA sequence encoding this CDR3. The chain links TRBV27 to TRBJ2-7; TRBD2 matches at 9 bases. The CDR3 has 14 amino acids. Germline V gene data show CDR1 as MNHEY and CDR2 as SMNVEV (reference sequence). V trimming: 0 bases; J trimming: 4 bases; junction bases outside the gene matches: 1. CDR3 bases: TGTGCCAGCAGTTTATCTAGCGGGAGTTACGAGCAGTACTTC. Its translation: CASSLSSGSYEQYF.

In this sample, this clone turned up a few times. The rearrangement uses TRBV6-6 and TRBJ1-2; no reliable D call. Trimming cost V 6 bases and J 7 bases, with 21 bases left between them. Looked up from germline, CDR1 is MNHNY and CDR2 is SVGAGI (reference sequence). The CDR3 extends over 15 amino acids. CDR3 DNA sequence: TGTGCCAGCAGCTACAAATACTGGGCCACGAGTGGCTACACCTTC. Residues: CASSYKYWATSGYTF.

CDR3 loop: CASSLPGTGFDTGELFF. For the CDR3, the DNA is TGTGCCAGCAGCCTACCCGGGACAGGGTTTGACACCGGGGAGCTGTTTTTT. The chain combines TRBV7-9 with TRBJ2-2; 9 bases line up with TRBD1. Germline CDR1 and CDR2: SEHNR and FQNEAQ (reference sequence). CDR3 length: 17 amino acids. The trim removed 5 bases at V and 3 bases at J, leaving 10 bases unmatched.

This rearrangement joins TRBV5-1 to TRBJ2-1; 7 bases match TRBD1. The CDR3 runs to 16 residues. Trimming took 3 bases from V and 6 from J; bases not matched to a gene: 12. CDR1 and CDR2 from the germline V gene are SGHRS and YFSETQ. This chain's CDR3 is CASSSLEGARRNEQFF. As DNA, the CDR3 is TGCGCCAGCAGCTCCCTCGAGGGGGCGCGCCGCAATGAGCAGTTCTTC.

The chain is built from TRBV2 and TRBJ2-3; D remains unclear. V was cut by 2 bases and J by 0 bases, with 15 bases left in between. The CDR3 is 17 residues long. Germline CDR1 is SNHLY and CDR2 is FYNNEI. The CDR3 nucleotides read TGTGCCAGCAGTGAACCCCCCCTCTCTACGAGCACAGATACGCAGTATTTT. As protein: CASSEPPLSTSTDTQYF.

The V gene is TRBV7-6, the J gene TRBJ2-1; D gene uncertain. The length of the CDR3 is 13 residues. Germline values: CDR1 SGHVS, CDR2 FNYEAQ. V gave up 2 bases and J gave up 4 bases, with 6 bases separating them. The CDR3 loop reads CASSLQQYNEQFF. The CDR3 DNA sequence: TGTGCCAGCAGCTTACAACAGTACAATGAGCAGTTCTTC.

This chain connects TRBV7-2 to TRBJ2-5; 11 positions match TRBD2. Judging by the DNA end, TRBJ2-7 fits better; the J call may be wrong. The CDR3 loop spans 17 amino acids. Germline lookup yields CDR1 SGHTA and CDR2 FQGNSA. In nucleotides, the CDR3 is TGTGCCAGCAGCTTAGGGGTCGGAACTAGCGGGAGTCACGAGCAGTACTTC. It is translated as CASSLGVGTSGSHEQYF.

The chain employs TRBV4-1 and TRBJ2-3; D gene ambiguous. V gave up 5 bases and J gave up 5 bases, with 14 bases separating them. The CDR3 has 14 residues. Germline V gene sequence: CDR1 MGHRA, CDR2 YSYEKL. Written as DNA, the CDR3 is TGCGCCAGCAGCGTAAGCGATCGTAGAGATACGCAGTATTTT. Its protein is CASSVSDRRDTQYF.

The chain is built from TRBV4-3 and TRBJ2-7; 7 bases align to TRBD2. The V gene end was trimmed by 0 bases and the J gene end by 6 bases; junction bases not matched to a gene: 2. This CDR3 region has 13 residues. The V gene's germline CDR1 is LGHNA and CDR2 YSLEER. The CDR3 bases are TGCGCCAGCAGCCAAGACAGGGAGGGCGAGCAGTACTTC. Translating gives CASSQDREGEQYF.

This chain connects TRBV5-4 to TRBJ2-3; the D is unclear. V lost 4 bases and J lost 0, with 12 bases in between. The CDR3 contains 15 residues. Germline values: CDR1 SGHNT, CDR2 YYREEE (reference sequence). Written as DNA, the CDR3 is TGTGCCAGCAGCGCGCGGCGGTCTAGCACAGATACGCAGTATTTT. It specifies CASSARRSSTDTQYF.

The chain has TRBV29-1 and TRBJ2-7; 8 bases line up with TRBD1. V lost 4 bases to trimming and J lost 0 bases; unmatched junction nucleotides: 2. Germline lookup yields CDR1 SQVTM and CDR2 ANQGSEA. The CDR3 runs to 13 residues. CDR3 nucleotides: TGCAGCGTTGTGACAGGGGTCTCCTACGAGCAGTACTTC. Translation: CSVVTGVSYEQYF.

The chain combines TRBV9 with TRBJ2-2, with D uncertain. Deletions cut 4 bases from V and 7 bases from J, with 8 bases between. CDR3 length equals 12 residues. Germline assignment: CDR1 SGDLS and CDR2 YYNGEE. The CDR3 bases are TGTGCCAGCAGCTACTTAGTCGGGGAGCTGTTTTTT. Its protein product is CASSYLVGELFF.

The V gene is TRBV12-2, the J gene TRBJ2-1; the table assigns TRBD2, which was not confirmed against the DNA. TRBV12-2 is assigned pseudogene status. The CDR3 is 16 residues long. Here the CDR3 DNA reads TGTGCAAGTCACTCCGGGACTAGCGGGGGAGACAATGAGCAGTTCTTC. Its translation is CASHSGTSGGDNEQFF.

The chain carries TRBV5-1 and TRBJ2-7; D not resolved. Germline-derived CDR1 and CDR2 are SGHRS and YFSETQ. Trimming cost V 4 bases and J 3 bases, with 17 bases left between them. The CDR3 is made up of 15 amino acids. CDR3 in amino acids: CASSPTGLFSYEQYF. DNA for the CDR3: TGCGCCAGCAGCCCTACGGGTCTCTTTAGCTACGAGCAGTACTTC.

This clone was seen a few times. The gene calls are TRBV13 and TRBJ1-2, with D possibly TRBD1 on 5 matching bases. The CDR3 covers 13 residues. Germline V gives CDR1 PRHDT, CDR2 FYEKMQ (reference sequence). Deletions cut 8 bases from V and 7 bases from J, with 17 bases between. CDR3 sequence: CASPRAGLSGYTF. Here the CDR3 DNA reads TGTGCCAGCCCCAGGGCGGGATTGTCTGGCTACACCTTC. Supplemented by reference TRBV13 and TRBJ1-2, the full variable domain reads AAGVIQSPRHLIKEKRETATLKCYPIPRHDTVYWYQQGPGQDPQFLISFYEKMQSDKGSIPDRFSAQQFSDYHSELNMSSLELGDSALYFCASPRAGLSGYTFGSGTRLTVV.

The rearrangement joins TRBV5-4 to TRBJ2-5, with D possibly matching TRBD1 (6 bases). Trimming pared 0 bases from V and 4 bases from J, leaving 7 bases between. CDR1 is SGHNT, CDR2 YYREEE, per germline (reference sequence). The CDR3 runs to 13 residues. CDR3 residues: CASSLEGGETQYF. The CDR3 nucleotides read TGTGCCAGCAGCTTGGAAGGGGGAGAGACCCAGTACTTC.